This TCR beta chain is drawn from a study of T cells in Graves' hyperthyroidism and ophthalmopathy. General study points: A model of 13 V-J features distinguished ophthalmopathy from stable hyperthyroidism.

CDR1 and CDR2 from the germline V gene are SGHTA and FQGNSA. Losses at the gene ends were 5 bases for V and 2 bases for J; bases not matched to a gene: 4. This CDR3 has 16 residues. This clonotype was found many times. What it binds is not known. It was RNA transcripts that yielded the amplified TCR beta CDR3 regions. The HTBI set primed first-round TCR CDR3 RT-PCR. Using its own MiXCR run on the multiplex PCR reads, TCRdb lists one record per CDR3 protein. The sample carries around 440,000 distinct CDR3 sequences, more than 15% recorded once. This clonotype originated in a woman aged 18-29 years with Graves' hyperthyroidism. The sequenced material came from blood. The chain joins TRBV7-2 to TRBJ2-1; 12 bases align to TRBD2. Here the CDR3 reads CASSRGLAGTYNEQFF. CDR3 DNA sequence: TGTGCCAGCAGCCGAGGACTAGCGGGAACCTACAATGAGCAGTTCTTC.